The rows below give T cell receptor beta chains drawn from one sample of a study of cytomegalovirus exposure and HLA in healthy donors. The data were produced by immunoSEQ multiplex PCR, yet TCRdb's version contains in-frame clones alone and is incomplete. Recorded for this sample: about 200,000 clones. The sequencing input was PBMCs. These receptors were taken from a girl aged 2-10 years in good health and CMV-seropositive. CDR3s include the opening cysteine and the closing phenylalanine or tryptophan. A D gene is named only where the DNA matches it firmly.

j_gene: TRBJ2-3; v_gene: TRBV28; d_gene: -; CDR3nt: TGTGCCAGCAGTTACCGATACGGTACGCAGTATTTT; CDR3aa: CASSYRYGTQYF
j_gene: TRBJ2-3; v_gene: TRBV28; d_gene: -; CDR3nt: TGTGCCAGCAGTTTAACCGGGGGAGGCACAGATACGCAGTATTTT; CDR3aa: CASSLTGGGTDTQYF
j_gene: TRBJ1-1; v_gene: TRBV7-8; d_gene: -; CDR3nt: TGTGCCAGCAGCTTACTCCTCGACAAGGCCGCTTTCTTT; CDR3aa: CASSLLLDKAAFF
j_gene: TRBJ2-3; v_gene: TRBV9; d_gene: TRBD2; CDR3nt: TGTGCCAGCAGCGTAGTTCTAGCGGGCACAGATACGCAGTATTTT; CDR3aa: CASSVVLAGTDTQYF
j_gene: TRBJ1-4; v_gene: TRBV7-9; d_gene: -; CDR3nt: TGTGCCAGCAGCCATGACATCATTACAACTAATGAAAAACTGTTTTTT; CDR3aa: CASSHDIITTNEKLFF
j_gene: TRBJ1-1; v_gene: TRBV7-3; d_gene: -; CDR3nt: TGTGCCAGCAGCTTAAGGGGGCCGACGAACACTGAAGCTTTCTTT; CDR3aa: CASSLRGPTNTEAFF
j_gene: TRBJ2-3; v_gene: TRBV6-4; d_gene: -; CDR3nt: TGCGCCAGCAGTGACCCAGTCACAGATACGCAGTATTTT; CDR3aa: CASSDPVTDTQYF
j_gene: TRBJ1-1; v_gene: TRBV10-2; d_gene: -; CDR3nt: TGCGCCAGCAGTGACTTGCAGCGAAGCCCTAAGGACACTGAAGCTTTCTTT; CDR3aa: CASSDLQRSPKDTEAFF
j_gene: TRBJ1-2; v_gene: TRBV2; d_gene: TRBD1; CDR3nt: TGTGCCAGCAGTGAAGCCGGACAGGGAACCTATGGCTACACCTTC; CDR3aa: CASSEAGQGTYGYTF
j_gene: TRBJ1-4; v_gene: TRBV9; d_gene: TRBD1; CDR3nt: TGTGCCAGCAGCTCCCGGACAGGACTTAATGAAAAACTGTTTTTT; CDR3aa: CASSSRTGLNEKLFF
j_gene: TRBJ2-1; v_gene: TRBV30; d_gene: TRBD2; CDR3nt: TGTGCCTCCAATAGCGGGAGAGTATCCTACAATGAGCAGTTCTTC; CDR3aa: CASNSGRVSYNEQFF
j_gene: TRBJ2-1; v_gene: TRBV30; d_gene: TRBD1; CDR3nt: TGTGCCTGGAGTGACAGGAGGTACAGGGGGCGTGAGCAGTTCTTC; CDR3aa: CAWSDRRYRGREQFF
j_gene: TRBJ1-2; v_gene: TRBV18; d_gene: -; CDR3nt: TGTGCCAGCTCACCATCGAGGGATACTGGCTACACCTTC; CDR3aa: CASSPSRDTGYTF
j_gene: TRBJ2-1; v_gene: TRBV5-1; d_gene: TRBD2; CDR3nt: TGCGCCAGCAGCTTGGTTAGGACTAGCGGGAGGGGGTCCTACAATGAGCAGTTCTTC; CDR3aa: CASSLVRTSGRGSYNEQFF
j_gene: TRBJ2-2; v_gene: TRBV7-2; d_gene: TRBD2; CDR3nt: TGTGCCAGCAGCTTACCGATGGGCGGGAGATCTAGCACCGGGGAGCTGTTTTTT; CDR3aa: CASSLPMGGRSSTGELFF
j_gene: TRBJ2-1; v_gene: TRBV5-8; d_gene: -; CDR3nt: TGTGCCAGCAGCTTGGTCTTTTCGGCGGGACTCGAATACAATGAGCAGTTCTTC; CDR3aa: CASSLVFSAGLEYNEQFF
j_gene: TRBJ1-6; v_gene: TRBV28; d_gene: -; CDR3nt: TGTGCCAGCAGCCCCTTGGGCACACCCCTCCACTTT; CDR3aa: CASSPLGTPLHF